This T cell receptor beta chain derives from a study of blood T cell repertoires in COVID-19. Study overall: There were acute and convalescent COVID-19 samples, and they came from the United States, Italy and Spain. Nucleic acid was either cDNA or gDNA, and it came from T cells, B-cell-depleted T cells, or PBMCs.

Germline V CDR1 and CDR2: ENHRY, SYGVKD. With 10 bases clipped from V and 7 bases from J, the junction kept 18 bases outside the gene matches. This CDR3 comprises 16 residues. Per the original methods: The authors estimated nucleated cell counts from reference gene primer amplification. TCRdb's copy holds only in-frame clones and misses some; the assay was immunoSEQ multiplex PCR. D and trimming come from the DNA, and the V and J calls and clone size come from that table. The sample includes about 220,000 clones, around 84% of them seen just once. The sample taken for sequencing was peripheral blood. The rearrangement links TRBV10-3 to TRBJ2-3; 9 bases fit TRBD2. The source is a man aged 25-45 years with active or convalescent COVID-19. Here the CDR3 reads CANLPSTSGLSNTQYF. CDR3 nucleotide sequence: TGTGCCAACCTACCGTCGACTAGCGGTTTGTCAAATACGCAGTATTTT.